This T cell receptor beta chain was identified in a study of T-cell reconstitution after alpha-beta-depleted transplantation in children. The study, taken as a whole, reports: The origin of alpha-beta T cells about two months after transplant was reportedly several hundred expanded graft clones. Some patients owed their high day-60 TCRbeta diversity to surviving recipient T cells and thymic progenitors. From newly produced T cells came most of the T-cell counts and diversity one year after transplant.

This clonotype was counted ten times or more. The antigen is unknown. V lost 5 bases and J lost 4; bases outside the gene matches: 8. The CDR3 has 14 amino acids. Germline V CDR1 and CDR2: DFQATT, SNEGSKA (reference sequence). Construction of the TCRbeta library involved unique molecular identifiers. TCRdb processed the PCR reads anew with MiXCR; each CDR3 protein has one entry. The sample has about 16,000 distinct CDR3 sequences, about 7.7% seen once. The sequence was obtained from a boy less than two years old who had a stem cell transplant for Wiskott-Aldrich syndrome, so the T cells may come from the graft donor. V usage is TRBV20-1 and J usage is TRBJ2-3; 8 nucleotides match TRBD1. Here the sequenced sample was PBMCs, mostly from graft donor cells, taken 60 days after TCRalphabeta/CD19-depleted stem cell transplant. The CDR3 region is CSARIQGASDTQYF. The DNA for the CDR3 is TGCAGTGCTCGGATCCAGGGGGCGTCAGATACGCAGTATTTT.